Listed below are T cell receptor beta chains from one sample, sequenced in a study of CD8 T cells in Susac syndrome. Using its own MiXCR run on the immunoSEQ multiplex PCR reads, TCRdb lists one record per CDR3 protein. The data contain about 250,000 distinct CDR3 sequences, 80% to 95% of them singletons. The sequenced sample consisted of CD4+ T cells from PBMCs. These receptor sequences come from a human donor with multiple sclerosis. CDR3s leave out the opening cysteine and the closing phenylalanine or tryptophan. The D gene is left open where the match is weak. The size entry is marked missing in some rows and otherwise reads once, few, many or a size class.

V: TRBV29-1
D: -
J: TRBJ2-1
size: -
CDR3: SVVEQAYNEQF

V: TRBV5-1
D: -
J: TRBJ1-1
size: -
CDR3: ASSLGEGMNTEAF

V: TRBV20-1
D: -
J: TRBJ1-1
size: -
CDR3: SARDPRGIEAF

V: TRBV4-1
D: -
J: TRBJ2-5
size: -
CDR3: ASSQGTNLRRETQY

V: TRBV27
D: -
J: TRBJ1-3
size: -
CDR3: ASSIHRAPGNTIY

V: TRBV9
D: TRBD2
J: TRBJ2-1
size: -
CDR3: ASSPTGTSGVYEQF

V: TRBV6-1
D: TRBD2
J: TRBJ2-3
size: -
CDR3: ASRPSGRTDTQY

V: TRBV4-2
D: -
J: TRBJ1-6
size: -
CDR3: ASSQDESSPLH

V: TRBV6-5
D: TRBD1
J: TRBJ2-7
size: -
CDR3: ASSSGQGSGEQY

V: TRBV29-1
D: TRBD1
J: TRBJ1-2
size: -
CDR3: SVRGGGQGASNYGYT

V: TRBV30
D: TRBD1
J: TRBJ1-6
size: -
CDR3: ASGTADNSPLH

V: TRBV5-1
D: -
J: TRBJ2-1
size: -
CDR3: ASSLPYRSNEQF

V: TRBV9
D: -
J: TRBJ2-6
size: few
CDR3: ASSPLSGANVLT

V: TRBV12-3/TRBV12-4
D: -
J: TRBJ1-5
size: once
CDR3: ASSFHQTSNQPQH

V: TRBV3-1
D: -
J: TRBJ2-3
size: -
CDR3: ASSQAGVDTQY

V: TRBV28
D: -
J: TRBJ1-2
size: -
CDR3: ASSGSNYGYT

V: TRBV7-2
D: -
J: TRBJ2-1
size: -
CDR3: ASSLRRTPTDNEQF

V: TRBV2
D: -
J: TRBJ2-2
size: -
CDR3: ASSEIESGTGELF

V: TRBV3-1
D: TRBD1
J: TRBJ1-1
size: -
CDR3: ASSQDRGDSWNTEAF

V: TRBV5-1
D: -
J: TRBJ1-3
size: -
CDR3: ASGPGPSGNTIY

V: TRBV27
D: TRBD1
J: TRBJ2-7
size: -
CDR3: ASGGTGTYDQY

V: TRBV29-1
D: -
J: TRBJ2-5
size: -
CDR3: SAAGTKDTQY

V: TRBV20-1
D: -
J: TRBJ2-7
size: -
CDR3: SARVAGSYEQY

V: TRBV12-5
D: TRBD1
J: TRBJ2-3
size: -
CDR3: ASGLGQGAGDTQY

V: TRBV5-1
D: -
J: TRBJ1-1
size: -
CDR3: ASSTGRGNTEAF

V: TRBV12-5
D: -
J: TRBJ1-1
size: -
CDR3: ASGPHSLKVGLNTEAF

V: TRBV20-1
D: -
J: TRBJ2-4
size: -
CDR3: SAPVQGNIQY

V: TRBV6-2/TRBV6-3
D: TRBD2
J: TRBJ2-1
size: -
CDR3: ASSPSSGGGYNEQF

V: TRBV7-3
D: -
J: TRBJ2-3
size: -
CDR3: ASSLNGADLGDTQY

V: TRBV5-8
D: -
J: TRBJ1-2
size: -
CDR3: ASSLEYGYT

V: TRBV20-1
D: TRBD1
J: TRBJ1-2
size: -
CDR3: SARPGQGWYT

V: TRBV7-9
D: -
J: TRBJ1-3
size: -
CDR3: ASSPGGRSGNTIY

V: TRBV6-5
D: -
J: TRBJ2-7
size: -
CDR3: ASSWGTAGGEQY

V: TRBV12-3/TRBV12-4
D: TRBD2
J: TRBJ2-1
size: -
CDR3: ASSPRGGPYNEQF

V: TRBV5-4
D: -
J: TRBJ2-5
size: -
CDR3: ASSSRGLQETQY

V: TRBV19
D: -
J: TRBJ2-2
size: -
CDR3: ASSSRLGQGLGTGELF

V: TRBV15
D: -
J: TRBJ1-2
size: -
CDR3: ATSRLGTYGYT

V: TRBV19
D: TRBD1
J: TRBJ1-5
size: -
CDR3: ASSIMGTGVQPQH

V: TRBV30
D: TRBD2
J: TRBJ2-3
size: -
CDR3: AWSGERGGSTDTQY

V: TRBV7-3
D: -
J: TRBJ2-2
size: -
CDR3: ASSLTGRGRNTGELF

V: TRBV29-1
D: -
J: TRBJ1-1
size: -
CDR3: SVGKLNTEAF

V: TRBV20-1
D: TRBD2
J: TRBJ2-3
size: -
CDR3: SARDFMTSGPQSTDTQY

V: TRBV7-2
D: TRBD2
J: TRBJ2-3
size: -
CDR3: ASSAGLVTDTQY

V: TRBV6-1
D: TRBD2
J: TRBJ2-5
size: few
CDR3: ASSRRTSAQYQETQY

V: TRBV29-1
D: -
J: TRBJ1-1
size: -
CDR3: SVVPLRGEWDTEAF